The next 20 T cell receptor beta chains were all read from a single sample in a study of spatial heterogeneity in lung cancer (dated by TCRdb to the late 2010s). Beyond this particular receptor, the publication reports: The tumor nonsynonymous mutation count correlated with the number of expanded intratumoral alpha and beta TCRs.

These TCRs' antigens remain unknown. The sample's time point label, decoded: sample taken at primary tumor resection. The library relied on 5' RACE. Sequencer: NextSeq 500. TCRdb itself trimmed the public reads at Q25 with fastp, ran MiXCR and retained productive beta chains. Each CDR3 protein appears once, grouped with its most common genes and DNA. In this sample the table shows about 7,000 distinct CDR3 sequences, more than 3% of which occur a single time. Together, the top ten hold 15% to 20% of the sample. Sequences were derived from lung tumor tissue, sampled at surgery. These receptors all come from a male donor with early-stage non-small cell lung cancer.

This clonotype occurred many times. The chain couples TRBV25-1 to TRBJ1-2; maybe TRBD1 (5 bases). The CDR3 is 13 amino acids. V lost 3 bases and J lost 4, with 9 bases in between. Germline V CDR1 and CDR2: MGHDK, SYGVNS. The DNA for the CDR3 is TGTGCCAGCAGTGACGGGACTTTCTATGGCTACACCTTC. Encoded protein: CASSDGTFYGYTF.

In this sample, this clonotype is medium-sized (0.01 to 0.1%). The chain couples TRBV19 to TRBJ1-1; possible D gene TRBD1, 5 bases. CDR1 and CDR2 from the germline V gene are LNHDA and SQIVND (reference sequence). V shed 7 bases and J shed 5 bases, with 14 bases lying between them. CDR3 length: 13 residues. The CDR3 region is CASTPTGRTEAFF. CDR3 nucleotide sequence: TGTGCCAGTACCCCAACAGGAAGAACTGAAGCTTTCTTT.

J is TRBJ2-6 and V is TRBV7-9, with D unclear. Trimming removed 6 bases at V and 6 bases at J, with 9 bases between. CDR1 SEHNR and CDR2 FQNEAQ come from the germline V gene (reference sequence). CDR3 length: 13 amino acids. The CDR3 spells CASRLQEANVLTF. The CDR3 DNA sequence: TGTGCCAGCAGGTTGCAAGAGGCCAACGTCCTGACTTTC.

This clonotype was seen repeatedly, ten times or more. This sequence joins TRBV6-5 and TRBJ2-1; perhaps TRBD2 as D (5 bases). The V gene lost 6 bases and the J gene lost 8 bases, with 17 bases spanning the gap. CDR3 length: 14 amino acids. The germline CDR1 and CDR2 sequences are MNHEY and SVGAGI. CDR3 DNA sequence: TGTGCCAGCAGCCGGACCAGCGGCGGACATGAGCAGTTCTTC. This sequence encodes CASSRTSGGHEQFF.

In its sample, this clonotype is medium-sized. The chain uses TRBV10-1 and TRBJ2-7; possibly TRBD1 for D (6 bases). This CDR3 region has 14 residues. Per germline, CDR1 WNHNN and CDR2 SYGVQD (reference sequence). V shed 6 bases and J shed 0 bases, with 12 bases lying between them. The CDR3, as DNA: TGCGCCAGCAGCCTGGACAGATTCTCCTACGAGCAGTACTTC. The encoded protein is CASSLDRFSYEQYF.

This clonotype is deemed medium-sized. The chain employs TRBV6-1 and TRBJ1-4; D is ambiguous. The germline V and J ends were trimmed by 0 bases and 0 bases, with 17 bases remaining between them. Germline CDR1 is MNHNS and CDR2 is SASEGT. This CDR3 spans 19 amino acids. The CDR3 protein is CASSEAPVAGFATNEKLFF. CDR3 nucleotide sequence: TGTGCCAGCAGTGAAGCCCCGGTGGCGGGGTTTGCAACTAATGAAAAACTGTTTTTT.

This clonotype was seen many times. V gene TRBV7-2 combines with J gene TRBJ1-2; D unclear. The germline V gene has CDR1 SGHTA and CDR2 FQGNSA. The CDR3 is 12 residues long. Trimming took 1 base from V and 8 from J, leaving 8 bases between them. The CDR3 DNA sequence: TGTGCCAGCAGCTTAGAGCAGTGGGGCTACACCTTC. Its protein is CASSLEQWGYTF.

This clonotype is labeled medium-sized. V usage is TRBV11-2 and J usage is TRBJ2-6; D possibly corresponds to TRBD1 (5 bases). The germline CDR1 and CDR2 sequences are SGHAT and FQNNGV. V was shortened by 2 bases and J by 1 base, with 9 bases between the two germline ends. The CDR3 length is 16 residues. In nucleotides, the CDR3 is TGTGCCAGCAGCTTATCCAGGGTTTCTGGGGCCAACGTCCTGACTTTC. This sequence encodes CASSLSRVSGANVLTF.

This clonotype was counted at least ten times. CDR3 residues: CAISNKGEGSPLHF. In DNA form, the CDR3 reads TGTGCCATCAGTAACAAGGGAGAGGGTTCACCCCTCCACTTT. The rearrangement joins TRBV10-3 to TRBJ1-6; D unclear. The germline gives CDR1 ENHRY, CDR2 SYGVKD. Trimming shortened V by 5 bases and J by 9 bases, and 14 bases separated the two germline ends. The CDR3 runs 14 residues.

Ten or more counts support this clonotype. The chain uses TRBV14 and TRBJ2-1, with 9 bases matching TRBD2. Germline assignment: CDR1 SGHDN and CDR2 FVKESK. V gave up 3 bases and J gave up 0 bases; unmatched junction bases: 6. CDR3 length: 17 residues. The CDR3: CASSQSLAGVSYNEQFF. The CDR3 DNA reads TGTGCCAGCAGCCAGTCGTTAGCGGGAGTCTCCTACAATGAGCAGTTCTTC.

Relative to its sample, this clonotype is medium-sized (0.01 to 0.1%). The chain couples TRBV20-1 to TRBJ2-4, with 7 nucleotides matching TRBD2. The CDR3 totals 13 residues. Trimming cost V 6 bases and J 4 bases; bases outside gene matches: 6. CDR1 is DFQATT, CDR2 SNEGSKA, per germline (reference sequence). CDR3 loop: CSAGRDYKNIQYF. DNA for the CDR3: TGCAGTGCCGGCCGGGACTATAAAAACATTCAGTACTTC.

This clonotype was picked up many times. CDR3 sequence reads: CASSLNGVGVGYEQYF. CDR3 DNA sequence: TGTGCCAGCAGTCTGAATGGTGTTGGGGTAGGCTACGAGCAGTACTTC. This chain uses TRBV12-3 or TRBV12-4 with TRBJ2-7; D unresolved. The CDR3 length is 16 residues. V was shortened by 5 bases and J by 3 bases, with 20 bases between the two germline ends.

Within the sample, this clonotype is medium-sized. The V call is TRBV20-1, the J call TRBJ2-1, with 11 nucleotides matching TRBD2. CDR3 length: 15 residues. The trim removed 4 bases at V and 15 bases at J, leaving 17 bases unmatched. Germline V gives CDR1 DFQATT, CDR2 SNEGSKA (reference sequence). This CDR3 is CSATSYGTSGKMLFF. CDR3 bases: TGCAGTGCTACATCTTACGGGACTAGCGGTAAAATGTTGTTCTTC.

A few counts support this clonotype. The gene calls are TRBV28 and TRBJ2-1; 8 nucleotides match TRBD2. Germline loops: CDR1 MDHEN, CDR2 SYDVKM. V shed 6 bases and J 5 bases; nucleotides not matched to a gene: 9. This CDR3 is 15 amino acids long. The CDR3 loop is CASSPSGSGNNEQFF. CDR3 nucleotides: TGTGCCAGCAGCCCGAGCGGGAGTGGGAACAATGAGCAGTTCTTC.

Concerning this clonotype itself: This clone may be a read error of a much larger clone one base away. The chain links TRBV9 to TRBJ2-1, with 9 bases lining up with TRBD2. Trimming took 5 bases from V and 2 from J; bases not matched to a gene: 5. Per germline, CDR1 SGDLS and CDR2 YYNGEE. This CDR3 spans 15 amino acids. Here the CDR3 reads CASSSSGIPYNEQFF. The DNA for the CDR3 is TGTGCCAGCAGTTCTAGCGGGATCCCCTACAATGAGCAGTTCTTC.

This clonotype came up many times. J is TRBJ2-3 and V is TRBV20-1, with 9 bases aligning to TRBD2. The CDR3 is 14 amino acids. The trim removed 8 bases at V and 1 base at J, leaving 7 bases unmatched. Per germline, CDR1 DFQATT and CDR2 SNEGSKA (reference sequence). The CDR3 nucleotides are TGCAGTCTCATAGCGGGAGTGGGCACAGATACGCAGTATTTT. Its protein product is CSLIAGVGTDTQYF.

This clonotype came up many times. The CDR3 coding sequence is TGTGCCAGCAGCCAACGAAGGCAGGGGGCCCTCCACGAGCAGTACTTC. Translated: CASSQRRQGALHEQYF. The chain is built from TRBV3-1 and TRBJ2-7, with 8 bases matching TRBD1. This CDR3 is built from 16 residues. Trimming took 2 bases from V and 5 from J; bases not matched to a gene: 11. Germline assignment: CDR1 LGHDT and CDR2 YNNKEL (reference sequence).

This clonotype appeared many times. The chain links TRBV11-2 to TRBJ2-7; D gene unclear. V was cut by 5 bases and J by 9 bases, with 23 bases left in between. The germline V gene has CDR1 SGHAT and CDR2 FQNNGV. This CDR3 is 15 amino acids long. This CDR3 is CASSPPWAGNLRQYF. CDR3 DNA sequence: TGTGCCAGCAGCCCTCCTTGGGCCGGAAACTTACGGCAGTACTTC.

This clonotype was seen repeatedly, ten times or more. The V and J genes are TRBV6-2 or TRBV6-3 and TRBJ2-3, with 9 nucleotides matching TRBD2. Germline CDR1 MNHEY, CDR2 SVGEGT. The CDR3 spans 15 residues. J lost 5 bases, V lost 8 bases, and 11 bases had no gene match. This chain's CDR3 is CASGAETSGIDTQYF. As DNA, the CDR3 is TGTGCCAGCGGGGCGGAGACTAGCGGTATAGATACGCAGTATTTT.

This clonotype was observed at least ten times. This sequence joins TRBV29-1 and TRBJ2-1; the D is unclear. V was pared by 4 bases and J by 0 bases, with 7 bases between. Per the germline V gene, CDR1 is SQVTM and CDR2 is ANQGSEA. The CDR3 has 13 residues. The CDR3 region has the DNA TGCAGCGTTGTAGTCGGCTCCTACAATGAGCAGTTCTTC. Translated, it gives CSVVVGSYNEQFF.